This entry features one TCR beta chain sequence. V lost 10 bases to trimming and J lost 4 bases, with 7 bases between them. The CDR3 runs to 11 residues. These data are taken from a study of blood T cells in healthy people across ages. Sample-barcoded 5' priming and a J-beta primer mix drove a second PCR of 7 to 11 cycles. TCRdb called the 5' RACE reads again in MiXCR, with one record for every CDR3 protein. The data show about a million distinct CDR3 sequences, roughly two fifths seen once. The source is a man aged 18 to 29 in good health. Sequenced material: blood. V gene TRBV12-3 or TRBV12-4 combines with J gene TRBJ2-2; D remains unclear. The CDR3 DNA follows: TGTGCCATCGGCACCACCGGGGAGCTGTTTTTT. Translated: CAIGTTGELFF.